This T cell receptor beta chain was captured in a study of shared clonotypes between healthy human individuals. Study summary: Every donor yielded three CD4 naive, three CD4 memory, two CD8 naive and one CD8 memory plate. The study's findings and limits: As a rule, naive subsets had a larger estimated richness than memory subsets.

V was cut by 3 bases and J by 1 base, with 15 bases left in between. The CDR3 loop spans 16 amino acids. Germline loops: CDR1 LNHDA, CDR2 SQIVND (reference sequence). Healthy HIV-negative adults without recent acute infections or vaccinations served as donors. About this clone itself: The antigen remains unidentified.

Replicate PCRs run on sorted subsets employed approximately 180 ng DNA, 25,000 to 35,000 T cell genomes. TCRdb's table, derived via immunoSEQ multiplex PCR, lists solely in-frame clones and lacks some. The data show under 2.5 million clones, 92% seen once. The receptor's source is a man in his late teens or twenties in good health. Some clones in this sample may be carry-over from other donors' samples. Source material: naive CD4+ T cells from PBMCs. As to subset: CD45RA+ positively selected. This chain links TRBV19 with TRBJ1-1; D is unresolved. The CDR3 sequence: CASSIRSSGPNTEAFF. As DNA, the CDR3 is TGTGCCAGTAGTATCAGGTCCAGCGGACCGAACACTGAAGCTTTCTTT.